This TCR beta chain was sequenced for a study of radiotherapy plus CTLA-4 blockade in lung cancer. Some clones are missing from TCRdb's copy, which holds only in-frame ones; the method was immunoSEQ multiplex PCR. In the table there are tens of thousands of clones, 85% to 90% of which are singletons. In regard to this clone: The antigen is not known.

The study's findings and limits: Tumor-origin TCR clones grew in blood after radiotherapy plus ipilimumab. Reports state that early shifts in blood T cell clones, with interferon-beta, best predicted response.

Trimming cost V 7 bases and J 5 bases, with 12 bases left between them. This CDR3 region has 12 residues. Germline-derived CDR1 and CDR2 are ENHRY and SYGVKD. Those with chemo-refractory metastatic non-small-cell lung cancer were treated with focal radiation combined with CTLA-4 blockade using ipilimumab. The receptor was isolated from a human donor with non-small cell lung cancer that progressed on radiotherapy plus ipilimumab. Source: peripheral blood, taken from a patient treated with radiotherapy plus ipilimumab. The genes are TRBV10-3 and TRBJ2-7; tentatively, D is TRBD1 or TRBD2 (7 bases each). In nucleotides, the CDR3 is TGTGCCATCACCCAGGGGGGGAACGAGCAGTACTTC. Translation gives CAITQGGNEQYF.